The clone carrying this TCR beta chain has only a few counts. The antigen is undetermined. Germline loops: CDR1 SNHLY, CDR2 FYNNEI. The CDR3 length is 12 residues. Trimming removed 5 bases from V and 5 bases from J, with 9 bases in between. The sample comes from a study of beta chain features in type 1 diabetes. Notes on the study in general: It was among patients, rather than healthy donors, that naive, central memory and Treg TCRB repertoires appeared more similar. In type 1 diabetes patients, VDJ junctions had fewer insertions; deletions at these junctions were more frequent.

Since all of the isolated RNA was reverse transcribed, expressed TCRB transcripts were what got sequenced. Clones were sequenced by immunoSEQ multiplex PCR, and TCRdb holds only the in-frame ones, with some missing. The sample includes some 220,000 clones, under 13% of them seen just once. Populations obtained by sorting all exceeded 95% purity. J is TRBJ1-2 and V is TRBV2; D remains unclear. This receptor was taken from a man younger than 35 in good health. Source material: central memory CD4+ T cells from blood. The CDR3 DNA sequence: TGTGCCAGCAGTTCGTCGCGGTATGGCTACACCTTC. As protein: CASSSSRYGYTF.